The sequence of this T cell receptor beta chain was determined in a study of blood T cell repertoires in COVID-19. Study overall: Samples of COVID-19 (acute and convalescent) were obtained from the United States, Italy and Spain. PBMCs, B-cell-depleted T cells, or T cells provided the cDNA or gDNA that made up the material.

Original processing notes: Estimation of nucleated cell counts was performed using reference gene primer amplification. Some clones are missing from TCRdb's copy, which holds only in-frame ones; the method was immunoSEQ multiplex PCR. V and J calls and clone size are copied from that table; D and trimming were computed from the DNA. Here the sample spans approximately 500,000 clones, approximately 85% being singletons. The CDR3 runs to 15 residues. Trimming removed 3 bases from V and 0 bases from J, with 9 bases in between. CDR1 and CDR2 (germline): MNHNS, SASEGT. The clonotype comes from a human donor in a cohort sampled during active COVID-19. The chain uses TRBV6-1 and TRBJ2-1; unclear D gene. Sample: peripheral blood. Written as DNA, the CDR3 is TGTGCCAGCAGTGAGCAGAAAACCTCCTACAATGAGCAGTTCTTC. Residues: CASSEQKTSYNEQFF.